These T cell receptor beta chains were read from a single sample in a study of Ad26.COV2.S vaccination and SARS-CoV-2 variants. Clones were read by immunoSEQ multiplex PCR, and TCRdb kept only the in-frame ones, dropping some. The sample includes approximately 300,000 clones, about 86% of them seen just once. This material consisted of peripheral blood, taken in a trial of Ad26.COV2.S vaccine versus placebo. These receptor sequences come from a person between 18 and 65 years old who received the Ad26.COV2.S COVID-19 vaccine or a placebo. Each CDR3 is given with its conserved first and last residue. The order of the fields is V gene, J gene, D gene, CDR3 protein, CDR3 DNA. The D gene is left open where the match is weak.

v_gene: TRBV5-1; j_gene: TRBJ1-1; d_gene: NA; CDR3aa: CASSYDDGWTRQAFF; CDR3nt: TGCGCCAGCAGCTACGACGATGGCTGGACCCGTCAAGCTTTCTTT
v_gene: TRBV9; j_gene: TRBJ2-1; d_gene: NA; CDR3aa: CASSVSQSNNEQFF; CDR3nt: TGTGCCAGCAGCGTATCGCAATCAAACAATGAGCAGTTCTTC
v_gene: TRBV20-1; j_gene: TRBJ1-4; d_gene: NA; CDR3aa: CSATRTPLLFF; CDR3nt: TGCAGTGCGACCCGGACCCCGCTATTGTTTTTT
v_gene: TRBV25-1; j_gene: TRBJ1-4; d_gene: NA; CDR3aa: CASREIPESGKLFF; CDR3nt: TGTGCCAGCAGAGAAATCCCGGAGAGTGGAAAACTGTTTTTT
v_gene: TRBV5-1; j_gene: TRBJ2-1; d_gene: NA; CDR3aa: CASSLGSKVVNEQFF; CDR3nt: TGCGCCAGCAGCTTGGGCTCCAAGGTCGTCAATGAGCAGTTCTTC
v_gene: TRBV5-4; j_gene: TRBJ2-5; d_gene: TRBD2; CDR3aa: CASSNPPGLAGGGTQYF; CDR3nt: TGTGCCAGCAGCAACCCTCCGGGACTAGCGGGGGGTGGGACCCAGTACTTC
v_gene: TRBV7-9; j_gene: TRBJ2-7; d_gene: TRBD1; CDR3aa: CASSPRTGGEVYEQYF; CDR3nt: TGTGCCAGCAGCCCCAGGACAGGGGGCGAGGTCTACGAGCAGTACTTC
v_gene: TRBV10-3; j_gene: TRBJ2-3; d_gene: TRBD2; CDR3aa: CATASAGGTDTQYF; CDR3nt: TGTGCCACCGCGTCAGCGGGGGGCACAGATACGCAGTATTTT
v_gene: TRBV2; j_gene: TRBJ1-6; d_gene: TRBD1; CDR3aa: CARRDRDNSPLHF; CDR3nt: TGTGCCAGGCGAGACAGGGACAATTCACCCCTCCACTTT
v_gene: TRBV30; j_gene: TRBJ1-2; d_gene: NA; CDR3aa: CACSGSYGYTF; CDR3nt: TGTGCCTGTTCTGGGAGCTATGGCTACACCTTC
v_gene: TRBV2; j_gene: TRBJ1-1; d_gene: NA; CDR3aa: CASKRENTEAFF; CDR3nt: TGTGCCAGCAAGCGGGAGAACACTGAAGCTTTCTTT
v_gene: TRBV19; j_gene: TRBJ1-2; d_gene: NA; CDR3aa: CASSNSPATDNYGYTF; CDR3nt: TGTGCCAGTAGTAACAGCCCCGCTACCGATAACTATGGCTACACCTTC